This is a list of T cell receptor beta chains from one sample in a study of OX40 agonist ivuxolimab in advanced cancers. The method was immunoSEQ multiplex PCR; TCRdb's version includes in-frame clones alone and lacks a portion of them. In the table there are fewer than 100,000 clones, approximately 89% of which are singletons. Sequencing used CD4+ or CD8+ T cells sorted from blood, obtained in a trial of the OX40 agonist ivuxolimab. Every receptor here comes from an adult with an advanced solid tumor such as melanoma, head and neck, liver or kidney cancer. CDR3s include the opening cysteine and the closing phenylalanine or tryptophan. The D gene is left open where the match is weak. Clone size is shown for a subset of rows, as once, few, many or a class of expanded clone.

V gene	clone size	D gene	J gene	CDR3 length	CDR3 DNA	CDR3 protein
TRBV5-4	-	-	TRBJ2-5	14	TGTGCCAGCAGCACAGGACAGAGCCAAGAGACCCAGTACTTC	CASSTGQSQETQYF
TRBV10-3	-	-	TRBJ2-7	14	TGTGCCATCAGGGCAACTAGCACCCCCTACGAGCAGTACTTC	CAIRATSTPYEQYF
TRBV7-3	-	TRBD1	TRBJ2-6	19	TGTGCCAGCAGCCCCGGGACAGGGGCCTACAACTCTGGGGCCAACGTCCTGACTTTC	CASSPGTGAYNSGANVLTF
TRBV2	-	-	TRBJ1-1	11	TGTGCCAGCGGAGAGAACACTGAAGCTTTCTTT	CASGENTEAFF
TRBV4-2	-	-	TRBJ1-1	15	TGTGCCAGCAGCCAAGACAGAGGAACCAACACTGAAGCTTTCTTT	CASSQDRGTNTEAFF
TRBV6-5	-	-	TRBJ1-5	12	TGTGCCAGCCGGGGAAGCAATCAGCCCCAGCATTTT	CASRGSNQPQHF
TRBV19	-	-	TRBJ1-3	15	TGTGCCAGTAGTCCCCACAGTAGCTCTGGAAACACCATATATTTT	CASSPHSSSGNTIYF
TRBV28	-	TRBD2	TRBJ2-5	14	TGTGCCAGCACTACCTGGGGGGAGGGTGAGACCCAGTACTTC	CASTTWGEGETQYF
TRBV6-1	-	-	TRBJ2-5	16	TGTGCCAGCAGTGCCATGATTGGACTGGGCCAAGAGACCCAGTACTTC	CASSAMIGLGQETQYF
TRBV5-1	-	-	TRBJ2-2	17	TGCGCCAGCAGCTTGCGACCGGGGGCGACGAACACCGGGGAGCTGTTTTTT	CASSLRPGATNTGELFF
TRBV5-1	-	-	TRBJ1-5	15	TGCGCCAGCAGCTTGGAGGGGAAACGCAATCAGCCCCAGCATTTT	CASSLEGKRNQPQHF
TRBV4-3	once	-	TRBJ2-3	16	TGCGCCAGCAGCCAAGACTATCCTCTCCGGCGAGATACGCAGTATTTT	CASSQDYPLRRDTQYF
TRBV5-1	-	TRBD1	TRBJ2-5	15	TGCGCCAGCGCAAGGACAGGGACGTACCAAGAGACCCAGTACTTC	CASARTGTYQETQYF
TRBV5-1	once	-	TRBJ2-3	12	TGCGCCAGCAGCTTCACCGCAGATACGCAGTATTTT	CASSFTADTQYF
TRBV5-4	-	-	TRBJ2-5	13	TGTGCCAGCAGCTCAGTGGGTGGGGAGACCCAGTACTTC	CASSSVGGETQYF
TRBV10-3	-	-	TRBJ1-6	14	TGTGCCATCAGCAGGGGTGACTATAATTCACCCCTCCACTTT	CAISRGDYNSPLHF
TRBV7-2	-	TRBD1	TRBJ1-2	15	TGTGCCAGCAGCTTATCTCCCCAGGGGGCTAAAGGCTACACCTTC	CASSLSPQGAKGYTF
TRBV6-1	-	-	TRBJ1-2	11	TGTGCCAGCACCGTTAACTATGGCTACACCTTC	CASTVNYGYTF
TRBV18	-	-	TRBJ2-1	14	TGTGCCAGCTCACCTCGACAAAATGTCAATGAGCAGTTCTTC	CASSPRQNVNEQFF
TRBV18	-	TRBD1	TRBJ2-5	15	TGTGCCAGCTCGCCGGGCGACAGGGGGCGAGAGACCCAGTACTTC	CASSPGDRGRETQYF
TRBV18	-	-	TRBJ1-1	15	TGTGCCAGCTCACCAATAGGTACGGGGAACACTGAAGCTTTCTTT	CASSPIGTGNTEAFF
TRBV18	-	-	TRBJ2-1	14	TGTGCCAGCTCCCCCGAAGGAGGGGGGCATGAGCAGTTCTTC	CASSPEGGGHEQFF
TRBV18	-	-	TRBJ2-1	16	TGTGCCAGCTCACAACAGGGTCGGGGATCCTACAATGAGCAGTTCTTC	CASSQQGRGSYNEQFF
TRBV5-1	-	TRBD1	TRBJ1-5	15	TGCGCCAGCAGCCCCGCAGGGGGCGGCAATCAGCCCCAGCATTTT	CASSPAGGGNQPQHF
TRBV10-1	-	TRBD1	TRBJ2-2	14	TGCGCCAGTAACCGGGACAGAAACACCGGGGAGCTGTTTTTT	CASNRDRNTGELFF
TRBV2	-	TRBD2	TRBJ2-7	16	TGTGCCAGCATCAGGGCTAGCGGGAGAGTTTCCTACGAGCAGTACTTC	CASIRASGRVSYEQYF
TRBV12-5	-	-	TRBJ1-2	13	TGTGCTAGTGGTTTCGGGGGTGACTATGGCTACACCTTC	CASGFGGDYGYTF
TRBV6-5	-	-	TRBJ2-3	15	TGTGCCAGCAGTTACAAGACTGCGAGTTCAGATACGCAGTATTTT	CASSYKTASSDTQYF
TRBV19	-	-	TRBJ2-5	14	TGTGCCAGTAGTGGGGGGGCCCTCCAAGAGACCCAGTACTTC	CASSGGALQETQYF
TRBV11-2	-	-	TRBJ2-5	13	TGTGCCAGCAGCTTCGGCATCGGGGAGACCCAGTACTTC	CASSFGIGETQYF
TRBV9	-	TRBD2	TRBJ2-1	15	TGTGCCAGCAGCTTGGGACTAGCGGATACCTATGAGCAGTTCTTC	CASSLGLADTYEQFF
TRBV15	-	-	TRBJ2-2	16	TGTGCCACCAGCAGAGGTGGGGGGGGCTACACCGGGGAGCTGTTTTTT	CATSRGGGGYTGELFF
TRBV5-1	-	-	TRBJ1-1	15	TGCGCCAGCAGCTTGGAGGTCCAAAAGAACACTGAAGCTTTCTTT	CASSLEVQKNTEAFF
TRBV27	-	TRBD1	TRBJ1-1	15	TGTGCCAGCAGTACCTCGGACAGGTCGAACACTGAAGCTTTCTTT	CASSTSDRSNTEAFF
TRBV5-1	-	-	TRBJ1-6	16	TGCGCCAGCAGCTTGGTGACAGCATCCTATAATTCACCCCTCCACTTT	CASSLVTASYNSPLHF
TRBV5-6	few	-	TRBJ2-2	11	TGTGCCAGCAGCTTTGTCGGGGAGCTGTTTTTT	CASSFVGELFF
TRBV10-3	-	-	TRBJ1-1	14	TGTGCCATCAGGGAAAAACAGCGGAACACTGAAGCTTTCTTT	CAIREKQRNTEAFF
TRBV5-1	-	-	TRBJ2-3	11	TGCGCCAGCAGCGTCACAGATACGCAGTATTTT	CASSVTDTQYF
TRBV18	-	-	TRBJ2-7	14	TGTGCCAGCTCACCGCAGGCAGGGGCCAGGGAGCAGTACTTC	CASSPQAGAREQYF
TRBV5-5	-	TRBD2	TRBJ2-1	16	TGTGCCAGCAGCTTGCGAGGGACTAGCTCTCACAATGAGCAGTTCTTC	CASSLRGTSSHNEQFF
TRBV25-1	-	TRBD1	TRBJ2-5	15	TGTGCCAGCAGTGAAGGGACAGGGATGGGAGAGACCCAGTACTTC	CASSEGTGMGETQYF
TRBV28	once	-	TRBJ1-1	15	TGTGCCAGCAGTTTTCCAATAGTTATGAACACTGAAGCTTTCTTT	CASSFPIVMNTEAFF
TRBV7-2	-	-	TRBJ2-5	16	TGTGCCAGCAGCTTAGAAATTGGGGGGCGGAGGGGGACCCAGTACTTC	CASSLEIGGRRGTQYF
TRBV6-6	-	TRBD1	TRBJ1-2	14	TGTGCCAGCACCTCCAGGGACAGGGGGGCTGGCTACACCTTC	CASTSRDRGAGYTF
TRBV20-1	-	-	TRBJ1-2	11	TGCAGCGCTCAGGGTAACTATGGCTACACCTTC	CSAQGNYGYTF
TRBV6-1	-	-	TRBJ1-1	13	TGTGCCAGCAGCCCCATGGGGAGGACTGAAGCTTTCTTT	CASSPMGRTEAFF
TRBV7-3	-	TRBD2	TRBJ2-1	18	TGTGCCAGCAGCCCTTACGGACTAGCGGGAGGCTCCTACAATGAGCAGTTCTTC	CASSPYGLAGGSYNEQFF
TRBV10-3	once	TRBD2	TRBJ2-1	17	TGTGCCATCAGTTCCCGGAAAACTAGCGGGGACTACAATGAGCAGTTCTTC	CAISSRKTSGDYNEQFF
TRBV28	-	-	TRBJ1-2	12	TGTGCCAGCAGTCCTAAGTACTATGGCTACACCTTC	CASSPKYYGYTF
TRBV9	-	-	TRBJ1-4	16	TGTGCCAGCAGCGTAGCTGTGGGGACACCTAATGAAAAACTGTTTTTT	CASSVAVGTPNEKLFF
TRBV21-1	-	-	TRBJ2-7	18	TGTGCCAGCAGCAAGTCGCGACAAACTAGCGGGAGTACCTACGAGCAGTACTTC	CASSKSRQTSGSTYEQYF
TRBV7-9	-	TRBD2	TRBJ2-2	17	TGTGCCAGCAGCTTCTCAATGACTAGCGGGGGCACCGGGGAGCTGTTTTTT	CASSFSMTSGGTGELFF
TRBV6-6	-	TRBD2	TRBJ2-3	16	TGTGCCAGCAGTTACCTTGCCAGCGGGAGTTCAGATACGCAGTATTTT	CASSYLASGSSDTQYF
TRBV28	-	-	TRBJ1-5	16	TGTGCCAGCAATTTGCCAGGGCAATATAGCAATCAGCCCCAGCATTTT	CASNLPGQYSNQPQHF
TRBV5-1	-	-	TRBJ2-7	16	TGCGCCAGCAGCGTAGGCCCCCAGGGCACCTCCACCGAGCAGTACTTC	CASSVGPQGTSTEQYF